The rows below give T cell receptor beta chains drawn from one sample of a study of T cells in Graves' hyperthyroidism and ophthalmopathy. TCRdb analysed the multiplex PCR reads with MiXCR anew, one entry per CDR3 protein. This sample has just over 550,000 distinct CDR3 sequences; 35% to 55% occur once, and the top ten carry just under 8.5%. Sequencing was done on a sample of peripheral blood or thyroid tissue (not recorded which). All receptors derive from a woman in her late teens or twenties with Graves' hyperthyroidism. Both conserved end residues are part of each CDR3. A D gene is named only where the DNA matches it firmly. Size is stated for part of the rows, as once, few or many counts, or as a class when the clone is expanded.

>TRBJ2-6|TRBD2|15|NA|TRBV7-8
CASSRSIGGVNVLTF
TGTGCCAGCAGCCGTAGTATCGGGGGGGTCAACGTCCTGACTTTC
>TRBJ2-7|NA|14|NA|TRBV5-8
CASSRGDGPYEQYF
TGTGCCAGCAGCAGGGGGGACGGACCCTACGAGCAGTACTTC
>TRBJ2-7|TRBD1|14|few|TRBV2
CASSAPRDRGEQYF
TGTGCCAGCAGCGCCCCCCGGGACAGGGGCGAGCAGTACTTC
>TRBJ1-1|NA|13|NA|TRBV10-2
CASSESRDAEAFF
TGCGCCAGCAGTGAGTCCAGGGACGCTGAAGCTTTCTTT
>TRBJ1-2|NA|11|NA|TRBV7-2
CASSLGGPVTF
TGTGCCAGCAGTCTTGGGGGGCCGGTCACCTTC
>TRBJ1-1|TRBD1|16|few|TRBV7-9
CASSSGQGMDNTEAFF
TGTGCCAGCAGCTCGGGACAGGGGATGGATAACACTGAAGCTTTCTTT
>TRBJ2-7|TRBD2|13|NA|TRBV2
CAGQAGGSYEQYF
TGTGCCGGCCAAGCGGGAGGGTCGTACGAGCAGTACTTC
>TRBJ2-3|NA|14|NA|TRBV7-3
CASSFGGPADTQYF
TGTGCCAGCAGCTTTGGGGGGCCAGCAGATACGCAGTATTTT
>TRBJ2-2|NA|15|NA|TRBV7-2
CASSLYSKNTGELFF
TGTGCCAGCAGCTTATACAGCAAAAACACCGGGGAGCTGTTTTTT
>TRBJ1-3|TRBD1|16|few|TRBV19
CASSRDRGFSGNTIYF
TGTGCCAGTAGTAGGGACAGGGGCTTCTCTGGAAACACCATATATTTT
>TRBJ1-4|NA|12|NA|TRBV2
CASSEGPEKLFF
TGTGCCAGCAGTGAGGGCCCTGAAAAACTGTTTTTT
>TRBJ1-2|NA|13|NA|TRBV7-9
CASSPSRLDGYTF
TGTGCCAGCAGCCCCTCCCGACTCGATGGCTACACCTTC
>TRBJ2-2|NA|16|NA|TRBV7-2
CANSLASAGGTGELFF
TGTGCCAACAGCTTAGCCTCGGCAGGGGGGACCGGGGAGCTGTTTTTT
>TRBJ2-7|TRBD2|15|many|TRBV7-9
CASSLGASGRGEQYF
TGTGCCAGCAGCTTAGGGGCGAGCGGGAGAGGTGAGCAGTACTTC
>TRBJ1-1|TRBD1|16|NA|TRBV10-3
CAISPGATDRGEEAFF
TGTGCCATCAGCCCCGGGGCGACGGACAGGGGGGAAGAAGCTTTCTTT
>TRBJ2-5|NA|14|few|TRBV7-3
CASSLRTVQETQYF
TGTGCCAGCAGCTTGCGGACAGTTCAAGAGACCCAGTACTTC
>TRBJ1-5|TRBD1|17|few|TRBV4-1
CASSQAKPGQEIQPQHF
TGCGCCAGCAGCCAAGCTAAACCGGGACAGGAGATTCAGCCCCAGCATTTT
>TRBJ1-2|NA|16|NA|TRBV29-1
CSVDGDRGGMTHGYTF
TGCAGCGTTGATGGGGACCGGGGGGGGATGACTCATGGCTACACCTTC
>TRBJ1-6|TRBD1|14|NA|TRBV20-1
CSARAGTDYSPLHF
TGCAGTGCTAGAGCCGGGACAGACTATTCACCCCTCCACTTT
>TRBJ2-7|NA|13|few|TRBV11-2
CASIRQQRGEQYF
TGTGCCAGCATCAGACAGCAGCGTGGCGAGCAGTACTTC
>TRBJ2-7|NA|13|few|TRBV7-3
CASSFDREGEQYF
TGTGCCAGCAGCTTTGACAGGGAGGGAGAGCAGTACTTC
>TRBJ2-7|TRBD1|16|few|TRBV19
CASSIVGTGRDYEQYF
TGTGCCAGTAGTATTGTAGGGACAGGGAGAGACTACGAGCAGTACTTC
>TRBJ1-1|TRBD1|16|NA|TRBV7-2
CASSASDRGLNTEAFF
TGTGCCAGCAGCGCCTCGGACAGGGGTTTGAACACTGAAGCTTTCTTT
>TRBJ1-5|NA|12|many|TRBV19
CASSIGNQPQHF
TGTGCCAGTAGTATCGGGAATCAGCCCCAGCATTTT
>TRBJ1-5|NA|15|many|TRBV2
CASTEWRGGNQPQHF
TGTGCCAGCACGGAGTGGCGGGGAGGCAATCAGCCCCAGCATTTT
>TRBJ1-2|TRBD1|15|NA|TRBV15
CATSSFSGTGDGYTF
TGTGCCACCAGCAGTTTTTCTGGGACAGGGGATGGCTACACCTTC
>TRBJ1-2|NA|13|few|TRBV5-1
CASSPDKTYGYTF
TGCGCCAGCAGCCCCGACAAGACCTATGGCTACACCTTC
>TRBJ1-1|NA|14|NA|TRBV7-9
CASSYPLRDTEAFF
TGTGCCAGCAGCTACCCCTTACGGGACACTGAAGCTTTCTTT
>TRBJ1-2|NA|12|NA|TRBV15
CATASGRYGYTF
TGTGCCACCGCGTCCGGGAGGTATGGCTACACCTTC
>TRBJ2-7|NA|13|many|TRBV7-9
CASSPGHVYEQYF
TGTGCCAGCAGCCCTGGACACGTCTACGAGCAGTACTTC
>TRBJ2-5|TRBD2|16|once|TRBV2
CASSYLAGSTQETQYF
TGTGCCAGCAGTTACCTAGCGGGGAGCACCCAAGAGACCCAGTACTTC
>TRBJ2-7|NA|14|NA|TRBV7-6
CASSRKVTSYEQYF
TGTGCCAGCAGCCGAAAAGTGACCTCCTACGAGCAGTACTTC
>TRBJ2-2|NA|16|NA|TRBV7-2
CASSLFGGGDTGELFF
TGTGCCAGCAGCTTATTCGGGGGAGGTGACACCGGGGAGCTGTTTTTT
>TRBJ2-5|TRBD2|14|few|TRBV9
CASRKGLAGETQYF
TGTGCCAGCAGGAAGGGACTAGCGGGAGAGACCCAGTACTTC
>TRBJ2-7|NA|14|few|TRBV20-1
CSASLLGGYYEQYF
TGCAGTGCTAGTTTATTGGGGGGTTACTACGAGCAGTACTTC
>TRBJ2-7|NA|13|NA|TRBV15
CATSRGGSYEQYF
TGTGCCACCAGCAGAGGGGGCTCCTACGAGCAGTACTTC
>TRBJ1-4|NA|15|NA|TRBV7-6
CASSSGVGYNEKLFF
TGTGCCAGCAGCTCGGGAGTGGGGTATAATGAAAAACTGTTTTTT
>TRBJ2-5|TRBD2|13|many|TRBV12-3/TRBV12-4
CASSRGVGETQYF
TGTGCCAGCAGCCGGGGGGTTGGGGAGACCCAGTACTTC
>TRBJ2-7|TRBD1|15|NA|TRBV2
CASSSPGQGLYEQYF
TGTGCCAGCAGCTCTCCGGGACAGGGCTTGTACGAGCAGTACTTC
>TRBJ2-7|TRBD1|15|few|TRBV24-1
CATSDTGTGSYEQYF
TGTGCCACCAGTGATACCGGGACAGGTTCATACGAGCAGTACTTC
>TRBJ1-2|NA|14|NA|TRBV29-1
CSVGTSSGDYGYTF
TGCAGCGTTGGAACGTCGTCAGGGGACTATGGCTACACCTTC
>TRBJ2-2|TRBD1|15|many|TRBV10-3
CAIMDRDTNTGELFF
TGTGCCATCATGGACAGGGACACGAACACCGGGGAGCTGTTTTTT
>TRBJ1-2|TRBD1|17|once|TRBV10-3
CASSPFPLQGTNYGYTF
TGTGCCAGCAGCCCCTTCCCTCTACAGGGGACTAACTATGGCTACACCTTC
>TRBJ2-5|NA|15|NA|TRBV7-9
CASTRGTSGRETQYF
TGTGCCAGCACACGAGGGACTTCCGGACGAGAGACCCAGTACTTC